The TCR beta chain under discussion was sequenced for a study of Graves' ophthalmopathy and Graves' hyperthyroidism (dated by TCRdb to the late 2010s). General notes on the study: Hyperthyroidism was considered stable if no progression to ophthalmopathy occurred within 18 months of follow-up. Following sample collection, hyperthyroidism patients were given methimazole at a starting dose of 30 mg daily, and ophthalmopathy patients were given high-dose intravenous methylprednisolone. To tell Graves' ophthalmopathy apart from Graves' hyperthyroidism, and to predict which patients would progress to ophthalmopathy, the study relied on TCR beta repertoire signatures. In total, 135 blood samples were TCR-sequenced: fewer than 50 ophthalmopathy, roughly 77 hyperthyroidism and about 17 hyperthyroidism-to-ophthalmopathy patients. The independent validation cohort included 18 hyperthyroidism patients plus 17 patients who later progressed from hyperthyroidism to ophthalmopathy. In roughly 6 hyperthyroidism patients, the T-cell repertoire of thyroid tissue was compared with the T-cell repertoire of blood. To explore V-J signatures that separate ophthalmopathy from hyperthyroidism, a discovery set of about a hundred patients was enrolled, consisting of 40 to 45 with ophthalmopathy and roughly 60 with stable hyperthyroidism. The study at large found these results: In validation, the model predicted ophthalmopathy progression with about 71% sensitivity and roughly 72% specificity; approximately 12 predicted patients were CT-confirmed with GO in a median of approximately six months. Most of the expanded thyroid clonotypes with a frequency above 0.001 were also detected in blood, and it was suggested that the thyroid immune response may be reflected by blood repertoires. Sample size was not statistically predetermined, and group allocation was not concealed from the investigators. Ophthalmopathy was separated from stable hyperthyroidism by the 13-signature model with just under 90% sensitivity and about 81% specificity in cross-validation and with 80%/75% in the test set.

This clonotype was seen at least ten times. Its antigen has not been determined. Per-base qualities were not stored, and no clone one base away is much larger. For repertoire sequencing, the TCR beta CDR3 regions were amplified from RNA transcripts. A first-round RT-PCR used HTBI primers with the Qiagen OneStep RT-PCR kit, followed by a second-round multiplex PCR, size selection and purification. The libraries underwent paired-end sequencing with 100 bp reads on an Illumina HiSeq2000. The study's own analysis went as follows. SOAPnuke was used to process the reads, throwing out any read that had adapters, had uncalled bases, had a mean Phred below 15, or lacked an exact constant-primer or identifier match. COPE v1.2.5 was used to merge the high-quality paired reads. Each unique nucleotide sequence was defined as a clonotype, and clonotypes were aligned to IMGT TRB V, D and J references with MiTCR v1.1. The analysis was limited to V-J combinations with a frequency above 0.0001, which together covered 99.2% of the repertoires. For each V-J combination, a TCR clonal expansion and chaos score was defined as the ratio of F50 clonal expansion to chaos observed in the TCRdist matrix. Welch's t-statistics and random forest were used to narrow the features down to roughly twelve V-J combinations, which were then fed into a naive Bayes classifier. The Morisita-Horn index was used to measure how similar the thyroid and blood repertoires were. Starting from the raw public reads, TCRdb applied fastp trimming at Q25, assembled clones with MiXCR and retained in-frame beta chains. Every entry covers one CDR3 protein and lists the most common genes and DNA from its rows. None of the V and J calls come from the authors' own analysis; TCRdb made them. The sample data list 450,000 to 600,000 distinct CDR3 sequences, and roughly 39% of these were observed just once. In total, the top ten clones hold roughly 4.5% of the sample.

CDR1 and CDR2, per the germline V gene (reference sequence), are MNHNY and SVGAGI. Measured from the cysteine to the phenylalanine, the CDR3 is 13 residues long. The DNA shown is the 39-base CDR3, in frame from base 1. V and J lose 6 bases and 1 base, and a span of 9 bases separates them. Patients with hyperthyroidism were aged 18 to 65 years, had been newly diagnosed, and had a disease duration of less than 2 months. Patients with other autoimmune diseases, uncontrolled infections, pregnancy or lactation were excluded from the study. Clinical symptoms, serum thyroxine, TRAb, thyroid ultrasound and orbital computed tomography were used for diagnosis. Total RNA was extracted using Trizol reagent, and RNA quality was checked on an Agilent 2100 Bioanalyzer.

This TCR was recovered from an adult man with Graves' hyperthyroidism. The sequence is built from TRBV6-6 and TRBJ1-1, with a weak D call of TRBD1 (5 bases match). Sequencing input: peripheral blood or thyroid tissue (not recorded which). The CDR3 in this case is CASRLTENTEAFF. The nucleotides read TGTGCCAGCAGACTGACAGAGAACACTGAAGCTTTCTTT.